These 5 T cell receptor beta chains came from one sample sequenced in a study of control samples from healthy donors and cancer patients. Here immunoSEQ multiplex PCR was the method, and the copy in TCRdb shows in-frame clones only, minus some. The sample has about 53,000 clones, roughly 87% seen once. Specimen: PBMCs. The receptors were sampled from a man aged 60 to 69 with head and neck cancer.

The chain employs TRBV6-5 and TRBJ2-3; 7 bases fit TRBD2. V trimming: 7 bases; J trimming: 0 bases; junction bases outside the gene matches: 7. Germline assignment: CDR1 MNHEY and CDR2 SVGAGI. The CDR3 consists of 15 residues. DNA of the CDR3: TGTGCCAGCAACCGGGCTAGCGGTAGCACAGATACGCAGTATTTT. The encoded protein is CASNRASGSTDTQYF.

V is TRBV4-3 and J is TRBJ2-7, with no clear D. V lost 0 bases and J lost 2, with 8 bases in between. Germline assignment: CDR1 LGHNA and CDR2 YSLEER. This CDR3 has 14 residues. DNA for the CDR3: TGCGCCAGCAGCCAAGATAGCCGGGCCTACGAGCAGTACTTC. It codes for CASSQDSRAYEQYF.

The chain links TRBV9 to TRBJ2-5; a weak D match, TRBD2 (6 bases). Trimming took 0 bases from V and 2 from J, leaving 14 bases between them. Germline V gene data show CDR1 as SGDLS and CDR2 as YYNGEE. The CDR3 totals 16 residues. In nucleotides, the CDR3 is TGTGCCAGCAGCGTAGAAGCTGGACTACCACAAGAGACCCAGTACTTC. It is translated as CASSVEAGLPQETQYF.

This rearrangement joins TRBV20-1 to TRBJ1-1; D unclear. Per germline, CDR1 DFQATT and CDR2 SNEGSKA (reference sequence). CDR3 length: 10 amino acids. V lost 4 bases and J 9 bases, leaving 9 bases between the germline ends. This CDR3 is CSAMRQKAFF. CDR3 coding DNA: TGCAGTGCTATGCGGCAGAAAGCTTTCTTT.

The chain carries TRBV13 and TRBJ1-4; 10 bases line up with TRBD1. The CDR3 consists of 15 residues. Trimming cost V 7 bases and J 7 bases; bases outside gene matches: 9. Germline V CDR1 and CDR2: PRHDT, FYEKMQ (reference sequence). As DNA, the CDR3 is TGTGCCAGCAATAGATGGAGGGACAGGGGTGAAAAACTGTTTTTT. It codes for CASNRWRDRGEKLFF.